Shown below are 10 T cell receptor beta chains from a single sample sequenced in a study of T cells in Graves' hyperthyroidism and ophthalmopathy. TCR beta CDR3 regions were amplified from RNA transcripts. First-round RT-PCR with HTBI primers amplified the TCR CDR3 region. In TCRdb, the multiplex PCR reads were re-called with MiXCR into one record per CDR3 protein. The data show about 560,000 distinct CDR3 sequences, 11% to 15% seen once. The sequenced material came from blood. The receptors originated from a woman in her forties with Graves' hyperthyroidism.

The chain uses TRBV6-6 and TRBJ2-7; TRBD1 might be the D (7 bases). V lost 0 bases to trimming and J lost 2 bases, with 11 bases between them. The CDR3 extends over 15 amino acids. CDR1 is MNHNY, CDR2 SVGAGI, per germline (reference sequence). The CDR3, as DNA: TGTGCCAGCAGTTACTCGACAGGGAGGCCCTACGAGCAGTACTTC. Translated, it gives CASSYSTGRPYEQYF.

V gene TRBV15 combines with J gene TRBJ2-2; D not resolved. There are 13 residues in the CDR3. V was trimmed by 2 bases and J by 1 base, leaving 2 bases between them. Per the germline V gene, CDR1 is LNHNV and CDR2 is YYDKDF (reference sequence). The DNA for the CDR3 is TGTGCCACCAGCAGATTGAACACCGGGGAGCTGTTTTTT. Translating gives CATSRLNTGELFF.

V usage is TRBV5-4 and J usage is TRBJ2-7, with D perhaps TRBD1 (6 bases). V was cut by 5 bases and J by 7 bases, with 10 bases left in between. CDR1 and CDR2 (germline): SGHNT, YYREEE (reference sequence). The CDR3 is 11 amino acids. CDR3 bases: TGTGCCAGCAGTGGGGGCCGGGAGCAGTACTTC. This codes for CASSGGREQYF.

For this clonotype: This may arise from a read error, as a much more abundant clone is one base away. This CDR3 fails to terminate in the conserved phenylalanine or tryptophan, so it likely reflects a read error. CDR3 sequence: CASSLAGQGNTDTQYS. CDR3 DNA: TGTGCCAGCAGCTTAGCGGGACAGGGTAACACAGATACGCAGTATTCT. The chain employs TRBV7-2 and TRBJ2-3; the match to TRBD1 covers 9 bases. Trimming removed 0 bases from V and 2 bases from J; junction bases left unmatched: 3. The length of the CDR3 is 16 residues. The V gene's germline CDR1 is SGHTA and CDR2 FQGNSA.

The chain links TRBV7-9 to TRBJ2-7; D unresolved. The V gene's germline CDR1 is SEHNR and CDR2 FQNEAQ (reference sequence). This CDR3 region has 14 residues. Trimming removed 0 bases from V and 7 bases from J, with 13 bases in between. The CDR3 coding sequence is TGTGCCAGCAGCTTAGCGACGCGGAGTGGAGAGCAGTACTTC. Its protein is CASSLATRSGEQYF.

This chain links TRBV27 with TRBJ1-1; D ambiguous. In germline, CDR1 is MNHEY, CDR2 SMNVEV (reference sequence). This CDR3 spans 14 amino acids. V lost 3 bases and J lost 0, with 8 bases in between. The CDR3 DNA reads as TGTGCCAGCAGTTTTGTAAACATGAACACTGAAGCTTTCTTT. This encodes CASSFVNMNTEAFF.

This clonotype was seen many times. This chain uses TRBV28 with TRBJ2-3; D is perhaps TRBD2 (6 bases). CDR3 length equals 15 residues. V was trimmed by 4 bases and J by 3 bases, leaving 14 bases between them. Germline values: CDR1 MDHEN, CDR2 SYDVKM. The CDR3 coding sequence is TGTGCCAGCAGTTCTTGGGGGGTAACGACAGATACGCAGTATTTT. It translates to CASSSWGVTTDTQYF.

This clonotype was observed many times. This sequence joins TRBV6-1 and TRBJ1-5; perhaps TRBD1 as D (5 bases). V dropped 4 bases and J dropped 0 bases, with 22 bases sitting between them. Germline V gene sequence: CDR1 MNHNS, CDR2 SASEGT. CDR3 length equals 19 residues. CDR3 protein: CASSGAVIIGGLSNQPQHF. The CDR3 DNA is TGTGCCAGCAGTGGTGCGGTCATTATCGGGGGACTTAGCAATCAGCCCCAGCATTTT.

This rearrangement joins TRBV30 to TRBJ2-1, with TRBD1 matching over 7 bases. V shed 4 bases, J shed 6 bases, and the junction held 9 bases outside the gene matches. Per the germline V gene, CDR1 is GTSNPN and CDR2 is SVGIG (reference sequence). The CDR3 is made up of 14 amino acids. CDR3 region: CAWTGQNRGNEQFF. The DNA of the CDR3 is TGTGCCTGGACCGGACAAAACAGGGGCAATGAGCAGTTCTTC.

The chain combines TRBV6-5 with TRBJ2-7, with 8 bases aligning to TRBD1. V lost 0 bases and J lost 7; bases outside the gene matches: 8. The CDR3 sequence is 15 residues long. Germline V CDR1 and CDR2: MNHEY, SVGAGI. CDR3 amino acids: CASSYSRDRGWEQYF. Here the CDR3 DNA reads TGTGCCAGCAGTTACTCACGAGACAGGGGTTGGGAGCAGTACTTC.